These T cell receptor beta chains were read from a single sample in a study of blood T cell repertoires in COVID-19. The table came from immunoSEQ multiplex PCR; TCRdb's copy has only in-frame clones and leaves some out. The sample lists under 300,000 clones, less than 90% occurring once. The sequenced material came from peripheral blood. All receptors derive from a man aged 60 to 75 who had recovered from COVID-19. Both conserved end residues are part of each CDR3.

V gene	J gene	CDR3 protein
TRBV6-2/TRBV6-3	TRBJ2-1	CASSYHPRLADSYNEQFF
TRBV27	TRBJ1-1	CASSLGRASSEAFF
TRBV18	TRBJ2-1	CASSPRSGGSYNEQFF
TRBV7-9	TRBJ2-5	CASSPGTGGLKTQYF
TRBV19	TRBJ1-1	CASSWGQGKTEAFF
TRBV2	TRBJ1-2	CASSEGTLNYGYTF
TRBV4-1	TRBJ2-1	CASSQVFGGSGYNEQFF
TRBV27	TRBJ2-3	CASTPGLRAGDSYTQYF
TRBV2	TRBJ1-2	CASSEGAGPNYGYTF
TRBV5-8	TRBJ2-7	CASSWRLASSYEQYF
TRBV5-1	TRBJ2-5	CASSQRPTGGQETQYF
TRBV30	TRBJ2-4	CAWSIGQGAYIQYF
TRBV19	TRBJ1-4	CASSDPQVATNEKLFF
TRBV29-1	TRBJ2-1	CSVDGGRLAGGHNEQFF
TRBV5-1	TRBJ1-2	CASRKAGDAPYGYTF
TRBV11-2	TRBJ2-3	CASSFPRDRRLPSTDTQYF
TRBV10-3	TRBJ2-5	CAISERQPPETQYF
TRBV25-1	TRBJ1-1	CASSGPRDGAEAFF
TRBV27	TRBJ2-7	CASRDRGYEQYF
TRBV5-5	TRBJ1-1	CASSLVSGGTGPLFF
TRBV3-1/TRBV3-2	TRBJ1-4	CASSPRAWTNEKLFF
TRBV7-9	TRBJ2-1	CASRPSTGTTPYNEQFF
TRBV6-1	TRBJ2-2	CASSEALSSGGFTGELFF
TRBV19	TRBJ2-5	CASSRTSGTSGRRQQETQYF
TRBV6-6	TRBJ2-3	CASSPRPGHSITDTQYF
TRBV5-1	TRBJ1-1	CASIFRNTEAFF
TRBV5-5	TRBJ1-6	CASSLGPPGGNSPLHF
TRBV27	TRBJ2-3	CASSFLAGGSTDTQYF
TRBV7-2	TRBJ2-5	CASSLTVPDRGLRETQYF
TRBV30	TRBJ2-1	CAWKRWGNYNEQFF
TRBV11-2	TRBJ1-1	CASSLKPNTEAFF
TRBV28	TRBJ1-5	CASSLYGASGRSQHF